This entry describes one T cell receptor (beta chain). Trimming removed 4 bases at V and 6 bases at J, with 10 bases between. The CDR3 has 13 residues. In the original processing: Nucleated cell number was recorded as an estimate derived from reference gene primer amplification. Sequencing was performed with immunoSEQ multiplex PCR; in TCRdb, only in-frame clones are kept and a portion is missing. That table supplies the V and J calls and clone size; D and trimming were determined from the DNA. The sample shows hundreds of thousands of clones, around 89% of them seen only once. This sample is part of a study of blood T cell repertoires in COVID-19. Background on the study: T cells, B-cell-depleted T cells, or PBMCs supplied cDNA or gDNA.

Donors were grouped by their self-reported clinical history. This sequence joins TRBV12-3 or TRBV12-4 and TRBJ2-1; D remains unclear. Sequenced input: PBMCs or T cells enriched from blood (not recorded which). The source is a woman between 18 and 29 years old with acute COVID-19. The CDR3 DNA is TGTGCCAGCAGTTCCAGTGTGGTCAATGAGCAGTTCTTC. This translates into CASSSSVVNEQFF.